This TCR beta chain emerged from a study of shared clonotypes between healthy human individuals. The study, taken as a whole, reports: The study generally estimated greater richness for naive than memory subsets. All-four-donor shared clonotypes had higher generation probabilities than non-shared clonotypes did. How much donors shared clonotypes was expected to be affected by sequencing depth.

Original handling: Sequence data from immunoSEQ were junction-only and lacked quality scores; consequently, filtering differed. TCRdb keeps only in-frame clones here, not all; method: immunoSEQ multiplex PCR. D and trimming were read from the DNA, whereas the V and J calls and clone size are those reported in that table. The table shows around 550,000 clones, with 95% occurring only once. CD8 cells classed as naive were CD45RO-negative and positively selected for CCR7, excluding terminally differentiated effector memory CD45RA+ cells. This CDR3 is 14 amino acids long. Trimming stripped 3 bases from V and 14 bases from J, with 17 bases between. Germline V lookup: CDR1 MGHRA, CDR2 YSYEKL. On this clone itself: Its antigen is currently unknown.

Sequencing input: naive CD8+ T cells sorted from blood. The clonotype comes from a woman under 40 in good health. This chain links TRBV4-1 with TRBJ1-6, with D unclear. This CDR3 is CASSHPVEGKTLHF. The CDR3 DNA reads TGCGCCAGCAGCCATCCCGTGGAAGGGAAAACCCTCCACTTT.